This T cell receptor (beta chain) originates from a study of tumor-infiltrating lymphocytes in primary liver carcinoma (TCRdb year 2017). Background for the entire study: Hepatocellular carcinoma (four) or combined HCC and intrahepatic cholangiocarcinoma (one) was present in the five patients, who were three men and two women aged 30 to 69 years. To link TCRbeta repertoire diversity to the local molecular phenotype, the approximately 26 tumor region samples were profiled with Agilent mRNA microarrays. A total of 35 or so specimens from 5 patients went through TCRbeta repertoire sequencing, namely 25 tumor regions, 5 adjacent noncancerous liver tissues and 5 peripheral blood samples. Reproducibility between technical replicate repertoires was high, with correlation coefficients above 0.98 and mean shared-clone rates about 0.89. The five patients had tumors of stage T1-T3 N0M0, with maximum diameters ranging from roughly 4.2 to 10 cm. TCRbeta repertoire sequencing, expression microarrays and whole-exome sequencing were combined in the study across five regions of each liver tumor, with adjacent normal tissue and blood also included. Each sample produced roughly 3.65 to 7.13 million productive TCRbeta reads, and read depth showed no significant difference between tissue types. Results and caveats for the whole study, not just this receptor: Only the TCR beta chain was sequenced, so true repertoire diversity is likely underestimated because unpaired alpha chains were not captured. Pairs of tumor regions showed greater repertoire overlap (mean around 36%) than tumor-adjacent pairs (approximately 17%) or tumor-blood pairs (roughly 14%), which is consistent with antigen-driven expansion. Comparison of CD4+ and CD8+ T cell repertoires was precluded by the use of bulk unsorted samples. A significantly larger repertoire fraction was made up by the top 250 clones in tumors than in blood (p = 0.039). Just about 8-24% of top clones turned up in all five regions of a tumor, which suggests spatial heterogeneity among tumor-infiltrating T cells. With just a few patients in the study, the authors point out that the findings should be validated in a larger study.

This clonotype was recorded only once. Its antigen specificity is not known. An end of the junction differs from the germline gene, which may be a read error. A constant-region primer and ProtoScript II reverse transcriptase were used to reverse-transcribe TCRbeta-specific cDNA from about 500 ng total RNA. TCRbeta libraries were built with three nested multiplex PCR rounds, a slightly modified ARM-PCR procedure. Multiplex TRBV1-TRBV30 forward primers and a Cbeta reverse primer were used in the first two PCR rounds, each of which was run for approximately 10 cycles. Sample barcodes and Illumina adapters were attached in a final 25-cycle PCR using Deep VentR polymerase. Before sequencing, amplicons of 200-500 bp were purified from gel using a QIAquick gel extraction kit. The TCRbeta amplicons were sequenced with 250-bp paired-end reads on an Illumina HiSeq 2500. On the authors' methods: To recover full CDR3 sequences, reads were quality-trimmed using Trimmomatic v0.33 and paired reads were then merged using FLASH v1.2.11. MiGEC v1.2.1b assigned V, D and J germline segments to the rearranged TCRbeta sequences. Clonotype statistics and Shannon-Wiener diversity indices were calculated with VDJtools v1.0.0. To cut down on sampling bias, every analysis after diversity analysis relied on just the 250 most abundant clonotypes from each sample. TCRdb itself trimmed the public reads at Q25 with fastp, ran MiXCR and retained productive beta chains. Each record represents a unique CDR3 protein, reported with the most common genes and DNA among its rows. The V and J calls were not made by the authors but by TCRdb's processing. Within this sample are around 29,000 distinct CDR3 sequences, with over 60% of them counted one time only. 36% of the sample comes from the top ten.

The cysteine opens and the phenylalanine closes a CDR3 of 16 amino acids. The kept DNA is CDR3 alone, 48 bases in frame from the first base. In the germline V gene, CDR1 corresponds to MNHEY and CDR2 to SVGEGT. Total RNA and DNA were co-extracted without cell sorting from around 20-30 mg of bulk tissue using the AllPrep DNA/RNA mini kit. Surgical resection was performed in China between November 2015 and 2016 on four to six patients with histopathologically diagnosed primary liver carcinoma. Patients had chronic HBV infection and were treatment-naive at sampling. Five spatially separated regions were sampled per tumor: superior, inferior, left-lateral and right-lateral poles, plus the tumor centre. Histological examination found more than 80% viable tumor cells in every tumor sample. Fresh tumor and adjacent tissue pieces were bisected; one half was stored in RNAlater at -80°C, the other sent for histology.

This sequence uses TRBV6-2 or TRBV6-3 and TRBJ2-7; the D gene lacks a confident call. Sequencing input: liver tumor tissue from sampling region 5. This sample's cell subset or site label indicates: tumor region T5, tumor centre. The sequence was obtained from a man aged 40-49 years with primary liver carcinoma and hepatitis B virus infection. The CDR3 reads CASSLWSGTWSCEQYF. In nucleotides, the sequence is TGTGCCAGCAGTTTATGGTCCGGAACATGGTCCTGCGAGCAGTACTTC.